These T cell receptor beta chains were read from a single sample in a study of T-cell reconstitution after alpha-beta-depleted transplantation in children. TCRdb re-called the PCR reads with MiXCR, one entry per CDR3 protein. The sample yields around 440,000 distinct CDR3 sequences, 15% to 20% seen once. Material: PBMCs, mostly from graft donor cells, obtained 360 days after TCRalphabeta/CD19-depleted stem cell transplant. These receptors originate from a boy in the first two years of life who had a stem cell transplant for Wiskott-Aldrich syndrome, so the T cells may come from the graft donor. Each CDR3 is given with its conserved first and last residue. The D gene is left open where the match is weak. Not all rows give a size; the values are once, few, many and, for expanded clones, a class.

clone size: few
V gene: TRBV7-8
J gene: TRBJ2-5
D gene: .
CDR3 protein: CASSLGGFQETQYF
CDR3 DNA: TGTGCCAGCAGCCTAGGGGGATTTCAGGAGACCCAGTACTTC

clone size: few
V gene: TRBV10-3
J gene: TRBJ2-3
D gene: .
CDR3 protein: CAISESLITDTQYF
CDR3 DNA: TGTGCCATCAGTGAGTCCTTAATTACAGATACGCAGTATTTT

clone size: few
V gene: TRBV29-1
J gene: TRBJ2-5
D gene: TRBD2
CDR3 protein: CSVSSGSLVETQYF
CDR3 DNA: TGCAGCGTCAGTAGCGGGAGTTTGGTGGAGACCCAGTACTTC

clone size: few
V gene: TRBV24-1
J gene: TRBJ2-2
D gene: .
CDR3 protein: CATSRYHPQSGAGELFF
CDR3 DNA: TGTGCCACCAGCCGGTACCACCCCCAATCAGGCGCCGGGGAGCTGTTTTTT

clone size: many
V gene: TRBV25-1
J gene: TRBJ2-7
D gene: .
CDR3 protein: CASSPRAMTGRSYEQYF
CDR3 DNA: TGTGCCAGCAGCCCCCGGGCCATGACAGGGAGGTCCTACGAGCAGTACTTC

clone size: .
V gene: TRBV24-1
J gene: TRBJ2-2
D gene: TRBD2
CDR3 protein: CATSDFRLAGGTNTGELFF
CDR3 DNA: TGTGCCACCAGTGATTTTCGGCTAGCGGGGGGCACGAACACCGGGGAGCTGTTTTTT

clone size: few
V gene: TRBV10-3
J gene: TRBJ2-6
D gene: .
CDR3 protein: CATSPGAGANVLTF
CDR3 DNA: TGTGCCACGAGTCCAGGGGCTGGGGCCAACGTCCTGACTTTC

clone size: .
V gene: TRBV6-5
J gene: TRBJ2-2
D gene: TRBD2
CDR3 protein: CASSITSGLNTGELFF
CDR3 DNA: TGTGCCAGCAGCATCACTAGCGGATTGAACACCGGGGAGCTGTTTTTT

clone size: many
V gene: TRBV6-2/TRBV6-3
J gene: TRBJ2-2
D gene: .
CDR3 protein: CASSFSGTNTGELFF
CDR3 DNA: TGTGCCAGCAGTTTCTCTGGTACGAACACCGGGGAGCTGTTTTTT

clone size: .
V gene: TRBV5-1
J gene: TRBJ2-5
D gene: .
CDR3 protein: CASSLAIGTRQETQYF
CDR3 DNA: TGCGCCAGCAGCTTGGCCATCGGGACTCGTCAAGAGACCCAGTACTTC

clone size: few
V gene: TRBV4-1
J gene: TRBJ2-3
D gene: TRBD1
CDR3 protein: CASRHTWDRGPRNTQYF
CDR3 DNA: TGCGCCAGCAGACACACTTGGGACAGGGGGCCTAGAAATACGCAGTATTTT

clone size: few
V gene: TRBV4-3
J gene: TRBJ2-7
D gene: .
CDR3 protein: CASSQEARGGVYEQYF
CDR3 DNA: TGCGCCAGCAGCCAAGAAGCCCGTGGAGGGGTCTACGAGCAGTACTTC

clone size: .
V gene: TRBV20-1
J gene: TRBJ2-1
D gene: TRBD1
CDR3 protein: CSARTGMSEQFF
CDR3 DNA: TGCAGTGCTAGGACAGGGATGAGTGAGCAGTTCTTC

clone size: .
V gene: TRBV2
J gene: TRBJ2-7
D gene: .
CDR3 protein: CASRTTGSVVEQYF
CDR3 DNA: TGTGCCAGCAGGACTACGGGATCGGTAGTCGAGCAGTACTTC

clone size: .
V gene: TRBV5-6
J gene: TRBJ2-5
D gene: TRBD2
CDR3 protein: CASSQRAEGTRLYF
CDR3 DNA: TGTGCCAGCAGCCAGAGGGCGGAAGGGACTAGGCTGTACTTC

clone size: .
V gene: TRBV11-2
J gene: TRBJ1-3
D gene: .
CDR3 protein: CASSLDFSGNTIYF
CDR3 DNA: TGTGCCAGCAGCTTAGATTTCTCTGGAAACACCATATATTTT

clone size: .
V gene: TRBV6-2/TRBV6-3
J gene: TRBJ2-7
D gene: TRBD1
CDR3 protein: CATSRDRGSYEQYF
CDR3 DNA: TGTGCCACCAGCCGGGACAGGGGGTCCTACGAGCAGTACTTC

clone size: .
V gene: TRBV6-2/TRBV6-3
J gene: TRBJ2-5
D gene: TRBD2
CDR3 protein: CASSRTSGIQETQYF
CDR3 DNA: TGTGCCAGCAGCCGGACTAGCGGGATACAAGAGACCCAGTACTTC

clone size: many
V gene: TRBV29-1
J gene: TRBJ2-3
D gene: TRBD2
CDR3 protein: CSVESLAGGLDTQYF
CDR3 DNA: TGCAGCGTTGAATCTCTAGCGGGGGGCCTAGATACGCAGTATTTT

clone size: .
V gene: TRBV5-4
J gene: TRBJ2-5
D gene: .
CDR3 protein: CASSLFPGQETQYF
CDR3 DNA: TGTGCCAGCAGCTTGTTTCCAGGGCAAGAGACCCAGTACTTC

clone size: .
V gene: TRBV7-9
J gene: TRBJ2-3
D gene: .
CDR3 protein: CASSPRTVTDTQYF
CDR3 DNA: TGTGCCAGCAGCCCGCGGACAGTCACAGATACGCAGTATTTT

clone size: .
V gene: TRBV7-8
J gene: TRBJ2-1
D gene: .
CDR3 protein: CASSSLGLSSNEQFF
CDR3 DNA: TGTGCCAGCAGCTCACTGGGACTGAGTTCCAATGAGCAGTTCTTC

clone size: many
V gene: TRBV12-3/TRBV12-4
J gene: TRBJ2-1
D gene: TRBD2
CDR3 protein: CASSLDPSGKWNEQFF
CDR3 DNA: TGTGCCAGCAGTTTAGACCCTAGCGGGAAATGGAATGAGCAGTTCTTC

clone size: few
V gene: TRBV9
J gene: TRBJ2-5
D gene: TRBD1
CDR3 protein: CASSEGQGRETQYF
CDR3 DNA: TGTGCCAGCAGCGAGGGACAGGGTCGGGAGACCCAGTACTTC

clone size: .
V gene: TRBV29-1
J gene: TRBJ2-7
D gene: .
CDR3 protein: CSVIMDGYEQYF
CDR3 DNA: TGCAGCGTGATCATGGACGGCTACGAGCAGTACTTC

clone size: few
V gene: TRBV10-2
J gene: TRBJ1-5
D gene: .
CDR3 protein: CASSSGILATQPQHF
CDR3 DNA: TGCGCCAGCAGTTCAGGGATACTGGCTACTCAGCCCCAGCATTTT

clone size: few
V gene: TRBV28
J gene: TRBJ2-5
D gene: .
CDR3 protein: CASSFGWGKETQYF
CDR3 DNA: TGTGCCAGCAGTTTCGGTTGGGGAAAAGAGACCCAGTACTTC

clone size: .
V gene: TRBV20-1
J gene: TRBJ2-7
D gene: TRBD2
CDR3 protein: CSARESRDYSYEQYF
CDR3 DNA: TGCAGTGCTAGAGAGAGCCGGGACTACTCCTACGAGCAGTACTTC

clone size: .
V gene: TRBV7-9
J gene: TRBJ1-2
D gene: .
CDR3 protein: CASSLVRRENGYTF
CDR3 DNA: TGTGCCAGCAGCTTAGTCCGCAGGGAGAATGGCTACACCTTC

clone size: few
V gene: TRBV20-1
J gene: TRBJ2-3
D gene: TRBD2
CDR3 protein: CSASPGTSGHDTQYF
CDR3 DNA: TGCAGTGCTAGCCCCGGGACTAGCGGCCATGATACGCAGTATTTT

clone size: .
V gene: TRBV7-9
J gene: TRBJ2-5
D gene: .
CDR3 protein: CASSLFEPPEETQYF
CDR3 DNA: TGTGCCAGCAGCTTATTCGAACCTCCCGAAGAGACCCAGTACTTC

clone size: .
V gene: TRBV4-1
J gene: TRBJ2-1
D gene: .
CDR3 protein: CASSQVGDRFANEQFF
CDR3 DNA: TGCGCCAGCAGCCAAGTAGGGGACCGATTCGCGAATGAGCAGTTCTTC

clone size: many
V gene: TRBV12-3/TRBV12-4
J gene: TRBJ2-5
D gene: .
CDR3 protein: CASSLSRLSVGTQYF
CDR3 DNA: TGTGCCAGCAGTTTGTCGCGTTTATCCGTCGGGACCCAGTACTTC

clone size: few
V gene: TRBV7-2
J gene: TRBJ1-2
D gene: .
CDR3 protein: CASSLEVAGHYGYTF
CDR3 DNA: TGTGCCAGCAGCTTAGAGGTGGCAGGTCACTATGGCTACACCTTC

clone size: .
V gene: TRBV2
J gene: TRBJ2-7
D gene: .
CDR3 protein: CAISISRTEQYF
CDR3 DNA: TGTGCCATCTCTATCTCTAGAACCGAGCAGTACTTC

clone size: few
V gene: TRBV5-1
J gene: TRBJ2-4
D gene: TRBD2
CDR3 protein: CASSLDSGENIQYF
CDR3 DNA: TGCGCCAGCAGCTTGGATAGCGGGGAAAACATTCAGTACTTC

clone size: .
V gene: TRBV6-2/TRBV6-3
J gene: TRBJ2-1
D gene: .
CDR3 protein: CASSYSIGEQFF
CDR3 DNA: TGTGCCAGCAGTTACTCCATAGGGGAGCAGTTCTTC

clone size: few
V gene: TRBV12-3/TRBV12-4
J gene: TRBJ2-1
D gene: .
CDR3 protein: CASSLGTEYNEQFF
CDR3 DNA: TGTGCCAGCAGTTTAGGGACGGAGTACAATGAGCAGTTCTTC

clone size: few
V gene: TRBV4-3
J gene: TRBJ2-7
D gene: TRBD1
CDR3 protein: CASSQAPAGQGYEQYF
CDR3 DNA: TGCGCCAGCAGCCAAGCTCCAGCGGGACAGGGTTACGAGCAGTACTTC

clone size: few
V gene: TRBV20-1
J gene: TRBJ2-3
D gene: .
CDR3 protein: CSARDRARWGRRTDTQYF
CDR3 DNA: TGCAGTGCTAGAGATAGGGCCCGATGGGGACGGCGCACAGATACGCAGTATTTT

clone size: few
V gene: TRBV2
J gene: TRBJ2-1
D gene: .
CDR3 protein: CASRKRQDNYNEQFF
CDR3 DNA: TGTGCCAGCAGAAAAAGACAGGACAACTACAATGAGCAGTTCTTC

clone size: .
V gene: TRBV4-1
J gene: TRBJ2-2
D gene: .
CDR3 protein: CASSQGRSGTYYTGELFF
CDR3 DNA: TGCGCCAGCAGCCAAGGAAGATCCGGGACATACTACACCGGGGAGCTGTTTTTT

clone size: many
V gene: TRBV24-1
J gene: TRBJ2-5
D gene: .
CDR3 protein: CATSYGETQYF
CDR3 DNA: TGTGCCACCAGTTATGGAGAGACCCAGTACTTC

clone size: many
V gene: TRBV5-5
J gene: TRBJ2-3
D gene: .
CDR3 protein: CASTLGYTDTQYF
CDR3 DNA: TGTGCCAGCACCTTGGGGTACACAGATACGCAGTATTTT

clone size: .
V gene: TRBV7-7
J gene: TRBJ2-3
D gene: TRBD2
CDR3 protein: CASSLTGGADTQYF
CDR3 DNA: TGTGCCAGCAGCTTGACCGGGGGGGCAGATACGCAGTATTTT

clone size: .
V gene: TRBV5-1
J gene: TRBJ2-3
D gene: .
CDR3 protein: CASSLNRAGTDTQYF
CDR3 DNA: TGCGCCAGCAGCTTAAACAGGGCTGGCACAGATACGCAGTATTTT

clone size: few
V gene: TRBV18
J gene: TRBJ2-2
D gene: .
CDR3 protein: CASSPLDGGAYNTGELFF
CDR3 DNA: TGTGCCAGCTCACCATTGGACGGTGGGGCCTATAACACCGGGGAGCTGTTTTTT